These 26 T cell receptor beta chains were all obtained from the same sample, sequenced in a study of blood T cell repertoires in COVID-19. Only in-frame clones appear in the TCRdb table, and some are missing; sequencing was by immunoSEQ multiplex PCR. The sample lists 200,000 to 250,000 clones, roughly 84% occurring once. Sequenced: peripheral blood. The source is a woman in her forties or fifties with acute or convalescent COVID-19.

V gene TRBV19 combines with J gene TRBJ2-2, with 9 bases aligning to TRBD1. The CDR3 consists of 19 residues. CDR1 and CDR2 (germline): LNHDA, SQIVND (reference sequence). V was clipped by 3 bases and J by 3 bases; unmatched bases: 14. CDR3 bases: TGTGCCAGTAGTATCACGTCCGGGACAGGGACGGCCGACACCGGGGAGCTGTTTTTT. This gives the protein CASSITSGTGTADTGELFF.

The count of this clone is one. The V call is TRBV4-2, the J call TRBJ2-5; D is possibly TRBD2 (7 bases). Germline CDR1 and CDR2: LGHNA and YNFKEQ. The CDR3 spans 16 residues. Trimming cost V 0 bases and J 5 bases, with 16 bases left between them. For the CDR3, the DNA is TGTGCCAGCAGCCAAGATGCTAGGGGGGGGTCGGAGACCCAGTACTTC. It encodes CASSQDARGGSETQYF.

V usage is TRBV2 and J usage is TRBJ1-2; maybe TRBD1 (6 bases). Germline V gene data show CDR1 as SNHLY and CDR2 as FYNNEI. V lost 6 bases and J 5 bases, leaving 13 bases between the germline ends. The CDR3 totals 13 residues. CDR3 sequence (DNA): TGTGCCAGCAGCGCCAGTGGGACATATGGCTACACCTTC. Its protein is CASSASGTYGYTF.

The chain employs TRBV9 and TRBJ1-2; D is perhaps TRBD1 (6 bases). The CDR3 loop spans 15 amino acids. V was shortened by 4 bases and J by 8 bases, with 21 bases between the two germline ends. Germline V gene data show CDR1 as SGDLS and CDR2 as YYNGEE. This chain's CDR3 is CASSPEGGASGGYTF. In nucleotides, the CDR3 is TGTGCCAGCAGCCCTGAGGGGGGGGCTTCGGGAGGCTACACCTTC.

The V gene is TRBV20-1, the J gene TRBJ2-5; a weak D match, TRBD1 (5 bases). Germline V gene sequence: CDR1 DFQATT, CDR2 SNEGSKA (reference sequence). V lost 7 bases and J 1 base, leaving 7 bases between the germline ends. The CDR3 loop spans 11 amino acids. CDR3 bases: TGCAGTGGACAGCTCCAAGAGACCCAGTACTTC. As protein: CSGQLQETQYF.

This chain links TRBV28 with TRBJ2-1; 8 bases match TRBD2. The CDR3 is 15 residues long. V lost 6 bases, J lost 3 bases, and 7 bases stayed unmatched. CDR1 is MDHEN, CDR2 SYDVKM, per germline. CDR3 in amino acids: CASSPSGSLYNEQFF. CDR3 nucleotides: TGTGCCAGCAGCCCGAGCGGGAGTCTCTACAATGAGCAGTTCTTC.

This chain uses TRBV6-5 with TRBJ2-5; 9 nucleotides agree with TRBD1. The CDR3 has 13 amino acids. The trim removed 5 bases at V and 5 bases at J, leaving 3 bases unmatched. Germline loops: CDR1 MNHEY, CDR2 SVGAGI. CDR3 region: CASSRDRDETQYF. The DNA of the CDR3 is TGTGCCAGCAGTAGGGACAGGGATGAGACCCAGTACTTC.

The V and J genes are TRBV11-2 and TRBJ2-1, with 7 bases that match TRBD1. This CDR3 has 15 residues. CDR1 is SGHAT, CDR2 FQNNGV, per germline. With 3 bases clipped from V and 1 base from J, the junction kept 3 bases outside the gene matches. CDR3 protein: CASSLQQGSYNEQFF. CDR3 in DNA: TGTGCCAGCAGCTTGCAACAGGGGTCCTACAATGAGCAGTTCTTC.

In nucleotides, the CDR3 is TGTGCCACCAGTGTGGGACAGTTTAACACCGGGGAGCTGTTTTTT. This sequence encodes CATSVGQFNTGELFF. This chain uses TRBV24-1 with TRBJ2-2, with TRBD1 matching 7 bases. With V trimmed by 5 bases and J by 2 bases, 4 bases remained unmatched. CDR3 size: 15 residues. The germline gives CDR1 KGHDR, CDR2 SFDVKD.

This clone was counted only a few times. This CDR3 reads CASSWGEVAQHF. DNA of the CDR3: TGTGCCAGCAGTTGGGGAGAGGTGGCCCAGCATTTT. The chain is built from TRBV28 and TRBJ1-5; D is unresolved. Germline CDR1 and CDR2: MDHEN and SYDVKM. The germline V and J ends were trimmed by 4 bases and 11 bases, with 12 bases remaining between them. The CDR3 length is 12 residues.

The rearrangement joins TRBV19 to TRBJ1-5; 8 nucleotides line up with TRBD1. V lost 0 bases and J lost 0; bases outside the gene matches: 7. The length of the CDR3 is 18 residues. In germline, CDR1 is LNHDA, CDR2 SQIVND (reference sequence). CDR3 bases: TGTGCCAGTAGTATAGATCCCGGACAGGGCTTTAGCAATCAGCCCCAGCATTTT. This gives the protein CASSIDPGQGFSNQPQHF. Full variable domain (outside the CDR3, taken from reference TRBV19 and TRBJ1-5): DGGITQSPKYLFRKEGQNVTLSCEQNLNHDAMYWYRQDPGQGLRLIYYSQIVNDFQKGDIAEGYSVSREKKESFPLTVTSAQKNPTAFYLCASSIDPGQGFSNQPQHFGDGTRLSIL.

J is TRBJ1-4 and V is TRBV12-3 or TRBV12-4; a weak D match, TRBD1 (6 bases). The CDR3 consists of 13 residues. Trimming cost V 6 bases and J 3 bases, with 8 bases left between them. CDR3 sequence: CASSPGANEKLFF. The CDR3 region has the DNA TGTGCCAGCAGCCCAGGGGCTAATGAAAAACTGTTTTTT.

The V call is TRBV6-4, the J call TRBJ1-2; D not resolved. Trimming removed 2 bases at V and 7 bases at J, with 14 bases between. Germline V gene sequence: CDR1 MRHNA, CDR2 SNTAGT. The CDR3 spans 14 residues. The CDR3, as DNA: TGTGCCAGCAGTGACGACGGGAGCCAACTTGGCTACACCTTC. Protein product: CASSDDGSQLGYTF.

The rearrangement joins TRBV21-1 to TRBJ1-2; TRBD1 is taken as the D call from the table, unchecked against the DNA. TRBV21-1 is a pseudogene segment. The CDR3 consists of 15 residues. This chain's CDR3 is CASSKGGTGTHGYTF. DNA of the CDR3: TGTGCCAGCAGCAAAGGAGGAACAGGGACACATGGCTACACCTTC.

This clone was counted a few times. The chain combines TRBV5-6 with TRBJ1-2; TRBD1 agrees at 7 bases. Germline V gives CDR1 SGHDT, CDR2 YYEEEE. The CDR3 runs 13 residues. The trim removed 0 bases at V and 4 bases at J, leaving 0 bases unmatched. CDR3 loop: CASSLAGGYGYTF. DNA for the CDR3: TGTGCCAGCAGCTTGGCAGGGGGCTATGGCTACACCTTC.

The chain uses TRBV11-3 and TRBJ2-2, with D possibly matching TRBD2 (6 bases). The CDR3 extends over 15 amino acids. CDR1 is SGHNT and CDR2 is YENEEA in the germline V gene. V shed 5 bases and J shed 1 base, with 11 bases lying between them. DNA for the CDR3: TGTGCCAGCAGCGGGCGGGACTTGAACACCGGGGAGCTGTTTTTT. It yields the protein CASSGRDLNTGELFF. Filled out from reference TRBV11-3 and TRBJ2-2, the complete variable domain reads EAGVVQSPRYKIIEKKQPVAFWCNPISGHNTLYWYLQNLGQGPELLIRYENEEAVDDSQLPKDRFSAERLKGVDSTLKIQPAELGDSAVYLCASSGRDLNTGELFFGEGSRLTVL.

This clone was seen a few times. The chain has TRBV2 and TRBJ2-3; D is uncertain. This CDR3 has 11 amino acids. From germline, CDR1 is SNHLY and CDR2 FYNNEI. Between the trimmed V and J ends, which lost 7 bases and 2 bases, there was a span of 4 bases. The CDR3 DNA sequence: TGTGCCAGCACCTACACAGATACGCAGTATTTT. As protein: CASTYTDTQYF.

The J gene is TRBJ2-5, the V gene TRBV28; TRBD2 is a possible D gene (5 bases). Germline-derived CDR1 and CDR2 are MDHEN and SYDVKM. This CDR3 contains 14 residues. V lost 7 bases to trimming and J lost 2 bases, with 14 bases between them. CDR3 region: CASTPGVRQETQYF. In nucleotides, the CDR3 is TGTGCCAGCACCCCCGGGGTTCGGCAAGAGACCCAGTACTTC.

CDR3: CASSLTFRAGEKLFF. For the CDR3, the DNA is TGTGCCAGCAGCTTGACATTTCGGGCGGGTGAAAAACTGTTTTTT. The rearrangement uses TRBV5-4 and TRBJ1-4; D uncertain. V was clipped by 1 base and J by 7 bases, with 14 bases between them. Germline V gene lookup returns CDR1 SGHNT and CDR2 YYREEE (reference sequence). The CDR3 sequence is 15 residues long.

This clone has just a few counts. The V gene is TRBV3-1 (or the pseudogene TRBV3-2), the J gene TRBJ1-2, with a weak D call TRBD1 (5 bases). This CDR3 is 11 amino acids long. CDR1 and CDR2 (germline): LGHDT, YNNKEL (reference sequence). The V end lost 4 bases, the J end lost 8 bases, and 8 bases lay between the germline ends. The DNA of the CDR3 is TGTGCCAGCAGCCTCGGGGGAGGCTACACCTTC. It specifies CASSLGGGYTF.

The chain uses TRBV19 and TRBJ1-2, with 7 bases lining up with TRBD1. Germline V CDR1 and CDR2: LNHDA, SQIVND (reference sequence). The CDR3 length is 14 residues. V shed 6 bases, J shed 3 bases, and the junction held 7 bases outside the gene matches. Here the CDR3 DNA reads TGTGCCAGTAGGAAACCGGGACAGCACTATGGCTACACCTTC. Residues: CASRKPGQHYGYTF.

This clone has more than one count but fewer than ten. The rearrangement joins TRBV4-3 to TRBJ1-4, with D unclear. The V and J ends lost 3 bases and 4 bases respectively, with 9 bases between them. The CDR3 runs to 14 residues. Germline assignment: CDR1 LGHNA and CDR2 YSLEER. CDR3 in amino acids: CASSQRAYNEKLFF. The CDR3 bases are TGCGCCAGCAGCCAGAGGGCCTATAATGAAAAACTGTTTTTT.

The V gene is TRBV6-5, the J gene TRBJ1-3; TRBD1 agrees at 8 bases. Germline CDR1 MNHEY, CDR2 SVGAGI. This CDR3 is 16 amino acids long. V was clipped by 0 bases and J by 7 bases; unmatched bases: 8. CDR3 loop: CASSYSRTGSGNTIYF. CDR3 in DNA: TGTGCCAGCAGTTACTCCAGGACAGGGTCGGGGAACACCATATATTTT.

The J gene is TRBJ2-1, the V gene TRBV3-1 (or the pseudogene TRBV3-2), with D possibly matching TRBD2 (5 bases). The germline gives CDR1 LGHDT, CDR2 YNNKEL (reference sequence). The CDR3 consists of 16 residues. Trimming removed 2 bases from V and 1 base from J, with 12 bases in between. CDR3 protein: CASSQWVSGSYNEQFF. As DNA, the CDR3 is TGTGCCAGCAGCCAATGGGTTTCGGGATCCTACAATGAGCAGTTCTTC.

On this clone itself: A much larger clonotype is one base distant, so this may be a read error. The rearrangement joins TRBV10-2 to TRBJ2-1; TRBD2 matches 14 bases. This CDR3 is built from 15 residues. Germline CDR1 WSHSY, CDR2 SAAADI. The chain's CDR3 is CARSRLAGGHNEQFF. The CDR3 DNA reads as TGCGCCCGCAGCCGACTAGCGGGAGGGCACAATGAGCAGTTCTTC.

This clone is a singleton in its sample. The V gene is TRBV7-2, the J gene TRBJ2-2, with 8 bases identical to TRBD1. The germline gives CDR1 SGHTA, CDR2 FQGNSA. Trimming took 5 bases from V and 5 from J; bases not matched to a gene: 7. This CDR3 has 15 residues. The CDR3 loop is CASSPGQGWTGELFF. The CDR3 DNA reads TGTGCCAGCAGCCCAGGACAGGGATGGACCGGGGAGCTGTTTTTT.